A selection of T cell receptor beta chains follows, all from one sample in a study of cytomegalovirus exposure and HLA in healthy donors. The table came from immunoSEQ multiplex PCR; TCRdb's copy has only in-frame clones and leaves some out. This table holds some 140,000 clones, 75% to 90% found once. The sample taken for sequencing was PBMCs. The receptor source for this set is a woman between 18 and 30 years old in good health and CMV-seropositive. Each CDR3 is given without its conserved first and last residue. The order of the fields is V gene, J gene, CDR3 protein.

V gene: TRBV9
J gene: TRBJ2-7
CDR3 protein: ASSVELRGNEQY

V gene: TRBV6-1
J gene: TRBJ2-3
CDR3 protein: ASQGQTDTQY

V gene: TRBV7-6
J gene: TRBJ2-2
CDR3 protein: ASSLGRGAISGELF

V gene: TRBV27
J gene: TRBJ1-1
CDR3 protein: ASTRSYGDEAF

V gene: TRBV6-4
J gene: TRBJ2-5
CDR3 protein: ASSPGTGGLETQY

V gene: TRBV27
J gene: TRBJ1-6
CDR3 protein: ASSFSGNGDSPLH

V gene: TRBV28
J gene: TRBJ1-1
CDR3 protein: ASTRGGAYTEAF

V gene: TRBV5-8
J gene: TRBJ1-2
CDR3 protein: ASSRGQEGYGYT

V gene: TRBV5-6
J gene: TRBJ2-6
CDR3 protein: ASSRQTVSGANVLT

V gene: TRBV7-6
J gene: TRBJ2-3
CDR3 protein: ASSFRDRGIVDTQY

V gene: TRBV5-1
J gene: TRBJ1-1
CDR3 protein: ASSFLDSTEAF

V gene: TRBV9
J gene: TRBJ1-2
CDR3 protein: ASSEGTGVSYGYT

V gene: TRBV27
J gene: TRBJ1-2
CDR3 protein: ASRGGGNYGYT

V gene: TRBV7-6
J gene: TRBJ1-3
CDR3 protein: ASSSGGNTIY

V gene: TRBV9
J gene: TRBJ2-6
CDR3 protein: ASSGIQFSGANVLT

V gene: TRBV7-6
J gene: TRBJ2-1
CDR3 protein: ASSQGLAGSYNEQF

V gene: TRBV11-2
J gene: TRBJ1-2
CDR3 protein: ASSGQGADGYT

V gene: TRBV18
J gene: TRBJ2-1
CDR3 protein: ASSRGVGNEQF

V gene: TRBV5-1
J gene: TRBJ1-1
CDR3 protein: ASNDRGRGTEAF

V gene: TRBV4-2
J gene: TRBJ2-5
CDR3 protein: ASSRTGLAGGVQQETQY

V gene: TRBV2
J gene: TRBJ1-5
CDR3 protein: ASAGTGAGQPQH

V gene: TRBV10-3
J gene: TRBJ2-5
CDR3 protein: AISDKTSGVGETQY

V gene: TRBV7-2
J gene: TRBJ2-7
CDR3 protein: ASSSGTGIPYEQY

V gene: TRBV7-9
J gene: TRBJ1-1
CDR3 protein: ASSLESAGVTEAF

V gene: TRBV7-9
J gene: TRBJ1-5
CDR3 protein: ASSLKGNQPQH

V gene: TRBV27
J gene: TRBJ1-2
CDR3 protein: ASSLRGGASTSYGYT

V gene: TRBV19
J gene: TRBJ1-1
CDR3 protein: ASRDAGVNTEAF

V gene: TRBV1
J gene: TRBJ2-6
CDR3 protein: TSSQDLRTGFSGANVLT

V gene: TRBV2
J gene: TRBJ1-2
CDR3 protein: ASSDRVIGYT

V gene: TRBV7-2
J gene: TRBJ2-7
CDR3 protein: ASSLEEAGRRRYEQY

V gene: TRBV19
J gene: TRBJ1-3
CDR3 protein: ASMNSGLGGNTIY

V gene: TRBV18
J gene: TRBJ1-6
CDR3 protein: ASSPTRQGDFRSPLH

V gene: TRBV6-1
J gene: TRBJ1-5
CDR3 protein: ASTLGGLGQPQH

V gene: TRBV27
J gene: TRBJ2-1
CDR3 protein: ASSPWTSGGLYNEQF

V gene: TRBV11-2
J gene: TRBJ2-7
CDR3 protein: ASSLGRGQGREQY

V gene: TRBV4-1
J gene: TRBJ1-4
CDR3 protein: ASSQPGGREKLF

V gene: TRBV7-2
J gene: TRBJ2-2
CDR3 protein: ASSRDRASGELF

V gene: TRBV5-1
J gene: TRBJ2-7
CDR3 protein: ASSPRQGKSYEQY

V gene: TRBV25-1
J gene: TRBJ1-2
CDR3 protein: ASSDWSLTTENYGYT

V gene: TRBV6-5
J gene: TRBJ2-2
CDR3 protein: AGGPGLASGELF

V gene: TRBV4-2
J gene: TRBJ2-7
CDR3 protein: ASSQEHRTSSYEQY

V gene: TRBV15
J gene: TRBJ1-5
CDR3 protein: ATSRETGPSGNQPQH

V gene: TRBV19
J gene: TRBJ1-2
CDR3 protein: ASSRRTGSDVGYGYT

V gene: TRBV7-8
J gene: TRBJ2-1
CDR3 protein: ASSSGTSYNEQF

V gene: TRBV7-9
J gene: TRBJ2-4
CDR3 protein: ASSAQGNSKDIQY

V gene: TRBV4-1
J gene: TRBJ1-5
CDR3 protein: ASSQALSLGQGSNQPQH

V gene: TRBV2
J gene: TRBJ2-3
CDR3 protein: ASSEEQGTDTQY

V gene: TRBV30
J gene: TRBJ2-7
CDR3 protein: AWSEEPAGAYEQY

V gene: TRBV10-2
J gene: TRBJ2-7
CDR3 protein: ASSDPRDRAYEQY

V gene: TRBV6-5
J gene: TRBJ2-3
CDR3 protein: ASSYSTVQGGYTQY

V gene: TRBV5-8
J gene: TRBJ1-1
CDR3 protein: ASSSGVGGPYTEAF

V gene: TRBV6-5
J gene: TRBJ2-4
CDR3 protein: ATREEYIQY

V gene: TRBV27
J gene: TRBJ2-7
CDR3 protein: ASSLSAGETYEQY

V gene: TRBV7-9
J gene: TRBJ1-1
CDR3 protein: ASSLVPDRVGTEAF

V gene: TRBV5-1
J gene: TRBJ1-5
CDR3 protein: ASSTTGTGQPQH